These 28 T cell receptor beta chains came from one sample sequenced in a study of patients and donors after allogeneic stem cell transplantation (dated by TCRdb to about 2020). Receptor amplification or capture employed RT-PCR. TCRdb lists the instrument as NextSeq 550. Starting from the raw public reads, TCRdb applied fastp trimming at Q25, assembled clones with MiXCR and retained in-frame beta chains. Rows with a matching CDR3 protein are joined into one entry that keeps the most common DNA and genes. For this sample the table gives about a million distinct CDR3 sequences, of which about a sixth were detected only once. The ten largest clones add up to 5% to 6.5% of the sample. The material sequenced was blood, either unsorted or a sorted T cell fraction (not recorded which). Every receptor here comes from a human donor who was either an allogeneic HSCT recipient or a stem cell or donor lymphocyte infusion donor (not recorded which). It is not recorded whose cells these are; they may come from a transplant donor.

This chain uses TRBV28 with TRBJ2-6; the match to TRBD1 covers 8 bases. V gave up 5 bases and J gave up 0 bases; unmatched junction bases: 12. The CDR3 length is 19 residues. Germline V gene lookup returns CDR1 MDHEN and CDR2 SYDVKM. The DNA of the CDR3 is TGTGCCAGCAGTCCCTCGGGACAGGAATTCGTCTCTGGGGCCAACGTCCTGACTTTC. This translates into CASSPSGQEFVSGANVLTF.

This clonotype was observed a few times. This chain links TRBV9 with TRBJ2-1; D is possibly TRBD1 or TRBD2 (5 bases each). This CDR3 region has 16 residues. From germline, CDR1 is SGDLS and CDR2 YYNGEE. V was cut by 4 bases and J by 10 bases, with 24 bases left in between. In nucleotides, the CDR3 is TGTGCCAGCAGCATCCACACCGGGACCCAGGGATTAGAGCAGTTCTTC. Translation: CASSIHTGTQGLEQFF. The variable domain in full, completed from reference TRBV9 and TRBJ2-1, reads DSGVTQTPKHLITATGQRVTLRCSPRSGDLSVYWYQQSLDQGLQFLIQYYNGEERAKGNILERFSAQQFPDLHSELNLSSLELGDSALYFCASSIHTGTQGLEQFFGPGTRLTVL.

The CDR3 loop reads CASSLKAGVGETQYF. DNA of the CDR3: TGTGCCAGCAGCTTAAAGGCTGGTGTGGGGGAGACCCAGTACTTC. This chain connects TRBV7-3 to TRBJ2-5, with no clear D. V lost 1 base and J 5 bases, leaving 14 bases between the germline ends. The CDR3 sequence is 15 residues long. In germline, CDR1 is SGHTA, CDR2 FQGTGA.

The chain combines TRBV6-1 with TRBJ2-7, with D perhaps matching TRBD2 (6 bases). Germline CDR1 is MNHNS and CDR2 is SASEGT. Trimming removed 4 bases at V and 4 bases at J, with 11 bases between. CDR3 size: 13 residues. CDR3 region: CASSGDGGYEQYF. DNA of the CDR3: TGTGCCAGCAGTGGGGACGGGGGATACGAGCAGTACTTC.

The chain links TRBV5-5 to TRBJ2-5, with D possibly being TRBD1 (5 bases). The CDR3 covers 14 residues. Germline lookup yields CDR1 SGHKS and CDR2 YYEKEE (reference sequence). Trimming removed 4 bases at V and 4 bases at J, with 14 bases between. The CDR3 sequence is CASSLILGPETQYF. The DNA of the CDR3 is TGTGCCAGCAGCCTGATCTTGGGGCCAGAGACCCAGTACTTC.

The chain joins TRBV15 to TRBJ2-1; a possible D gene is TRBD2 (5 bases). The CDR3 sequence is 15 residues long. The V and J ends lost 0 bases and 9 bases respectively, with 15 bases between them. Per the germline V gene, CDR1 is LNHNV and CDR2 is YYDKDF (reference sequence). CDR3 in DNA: TGTGCCACCAGCAGAGATAGCGAGAGTTCATTTGAGCAGTTCTTC. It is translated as CATSRDSESSFEQFF.

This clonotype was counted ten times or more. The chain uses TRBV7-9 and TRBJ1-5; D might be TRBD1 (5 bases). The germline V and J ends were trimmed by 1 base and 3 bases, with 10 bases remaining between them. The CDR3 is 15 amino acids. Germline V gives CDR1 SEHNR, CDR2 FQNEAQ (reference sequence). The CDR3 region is CASSLGQGFNQPQHF. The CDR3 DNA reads TGTGCCAGCAGCTTAGGCCAGGGTTTCAATCAGCCCCAGCATTTT.

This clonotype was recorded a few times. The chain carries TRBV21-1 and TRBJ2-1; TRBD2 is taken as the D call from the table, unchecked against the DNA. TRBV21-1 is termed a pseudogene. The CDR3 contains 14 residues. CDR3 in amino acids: CASTSIAGDNEQFF. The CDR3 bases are TGTGCCAGCACCAGCATAGCGGGGGACAATGAGCAGTTCTTC.

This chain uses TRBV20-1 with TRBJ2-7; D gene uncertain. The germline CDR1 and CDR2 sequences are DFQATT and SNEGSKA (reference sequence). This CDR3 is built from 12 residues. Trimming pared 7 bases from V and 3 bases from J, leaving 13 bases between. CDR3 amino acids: CSVPVNSYEQYF. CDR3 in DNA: TGCAGTGTCCCAGTGAATAGCTACGAGCAGTACTTC.

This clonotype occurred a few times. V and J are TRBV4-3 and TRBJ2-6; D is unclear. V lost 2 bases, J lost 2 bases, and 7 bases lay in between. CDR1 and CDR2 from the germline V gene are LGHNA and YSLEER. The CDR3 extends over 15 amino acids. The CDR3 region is CASSQPGAGANVLTF. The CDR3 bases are TGCGCCAGCAGCCAACCCGGAGCTGGGGCCAACGTCCTGACTTTC.

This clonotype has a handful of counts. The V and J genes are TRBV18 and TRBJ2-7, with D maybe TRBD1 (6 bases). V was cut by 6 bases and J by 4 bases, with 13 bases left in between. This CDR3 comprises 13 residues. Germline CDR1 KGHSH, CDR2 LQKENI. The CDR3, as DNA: TGTGCCAGCTCGAAACAGGGCGGGTACGAGCAGTACTTC. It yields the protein CASSKQGGYEQYF.

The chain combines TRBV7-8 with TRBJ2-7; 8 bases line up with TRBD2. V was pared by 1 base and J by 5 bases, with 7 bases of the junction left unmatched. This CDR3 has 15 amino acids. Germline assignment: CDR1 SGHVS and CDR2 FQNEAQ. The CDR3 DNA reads TGTGCCAGCAGCTTAGTAGCTAGCGGGTTTAACGAGCAGTACTTC. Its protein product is CASSLVASGFNEQYF.

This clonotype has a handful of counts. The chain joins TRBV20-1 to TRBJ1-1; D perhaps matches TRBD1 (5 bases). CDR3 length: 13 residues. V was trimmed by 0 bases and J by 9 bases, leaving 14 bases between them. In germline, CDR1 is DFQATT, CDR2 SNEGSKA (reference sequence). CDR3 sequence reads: CSARDTGTLKAFF. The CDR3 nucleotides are TGCAGTGCTAGAGATACCGGGACCCTGAAAGCTTTCTTT.

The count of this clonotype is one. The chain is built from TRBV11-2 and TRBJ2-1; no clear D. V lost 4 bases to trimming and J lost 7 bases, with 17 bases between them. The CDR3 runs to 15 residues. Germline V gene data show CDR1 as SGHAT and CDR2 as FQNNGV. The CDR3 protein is CASSSRLKLGNEQFF. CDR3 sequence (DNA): TGTGCCAGCAGCTCGCGGCTGAAACTGGGGAATGAGCAGTTCTTC.

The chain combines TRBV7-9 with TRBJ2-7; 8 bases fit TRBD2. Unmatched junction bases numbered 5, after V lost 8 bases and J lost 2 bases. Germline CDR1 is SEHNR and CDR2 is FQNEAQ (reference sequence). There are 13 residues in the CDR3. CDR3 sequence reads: CASGGGFAYEQYF. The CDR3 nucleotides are TGTGCCAGCGGCGGGGGGTTCGCCTACGAGCAGTACTTC.

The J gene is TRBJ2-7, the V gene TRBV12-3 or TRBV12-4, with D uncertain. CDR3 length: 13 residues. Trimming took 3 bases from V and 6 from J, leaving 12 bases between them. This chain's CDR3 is CASSFGLLGEQYF. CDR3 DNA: TGTGCCAGCAGTTTTGGGCTCCTCGGCGAGCAGTACTTC.

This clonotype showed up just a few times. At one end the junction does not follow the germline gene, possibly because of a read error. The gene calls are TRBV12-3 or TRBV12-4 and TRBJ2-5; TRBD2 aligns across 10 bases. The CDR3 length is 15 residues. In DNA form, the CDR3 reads TGTGCCAGCAGTGTAGCGGGGGGCCCTATAGAGACCCAGTACTTC. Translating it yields CASSVAGGPIETQYF.

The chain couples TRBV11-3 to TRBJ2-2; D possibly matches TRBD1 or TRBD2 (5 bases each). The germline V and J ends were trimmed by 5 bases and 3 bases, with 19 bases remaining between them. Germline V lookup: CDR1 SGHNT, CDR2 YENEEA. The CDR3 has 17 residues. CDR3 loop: CASSKFGQGTDTGELFF. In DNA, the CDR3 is TGTGCCAGCAGCAAATTCGGACAAGGGACGGACACCGGGGAGCTGTTTTTT. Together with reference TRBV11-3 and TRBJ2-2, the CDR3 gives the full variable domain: EAGVVQSPRYKIIEKKQPVAFWCNPISGHNTLYWYLQNLGQGPELLIRYENEEAVDDSQLPKDRFSAERLKGVDSTLKIQPAELGDSAVYLCASSKFGQGTDTGELFFGEGSRLTVL.

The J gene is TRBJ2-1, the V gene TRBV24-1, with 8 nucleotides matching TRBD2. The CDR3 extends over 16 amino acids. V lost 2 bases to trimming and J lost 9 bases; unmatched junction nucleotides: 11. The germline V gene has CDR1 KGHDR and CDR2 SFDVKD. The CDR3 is CATSDSTSGGGSEQFF. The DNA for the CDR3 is TGTGCCACCAGTGATTCCACTAGCGGAGGGGGTAGTGAGCAGTTCTTC.

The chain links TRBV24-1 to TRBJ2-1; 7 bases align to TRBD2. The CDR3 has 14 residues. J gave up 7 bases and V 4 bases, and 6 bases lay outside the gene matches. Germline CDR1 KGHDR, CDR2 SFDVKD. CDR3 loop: CATSEAWEGNEQFF. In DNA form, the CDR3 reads TGTGCCACCAGTGAAGCTTGGGAGGGTAATGAGCAGTTCTTC.

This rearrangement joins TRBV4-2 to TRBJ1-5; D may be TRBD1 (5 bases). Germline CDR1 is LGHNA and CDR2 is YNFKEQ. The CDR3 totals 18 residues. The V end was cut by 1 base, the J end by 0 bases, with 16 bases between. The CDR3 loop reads CASSQVGLGRSSNQPQHF. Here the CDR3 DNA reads TGTGCCAGCAGCCAAGTGGGGCTTGGGAGAAGTAGCAATCAGCCCCAGCATTTT.

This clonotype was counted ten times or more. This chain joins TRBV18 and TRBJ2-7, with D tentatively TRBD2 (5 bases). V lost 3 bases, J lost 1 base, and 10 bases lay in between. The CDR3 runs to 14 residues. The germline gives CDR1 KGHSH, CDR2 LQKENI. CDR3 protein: CASSPTGLSYEQYF. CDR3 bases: TGTGCCAGCTCACCCACGGGATTGTCCTACGAGCAGTACTTC.

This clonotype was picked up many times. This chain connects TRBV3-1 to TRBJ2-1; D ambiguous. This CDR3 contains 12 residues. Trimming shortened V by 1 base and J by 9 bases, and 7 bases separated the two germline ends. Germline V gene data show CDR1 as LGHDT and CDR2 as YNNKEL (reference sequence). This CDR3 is CASSQGGGEQFF. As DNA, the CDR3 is TGTGCCAGCAGCCAAGGTGGCGGTGAGCAGTTCTTC.

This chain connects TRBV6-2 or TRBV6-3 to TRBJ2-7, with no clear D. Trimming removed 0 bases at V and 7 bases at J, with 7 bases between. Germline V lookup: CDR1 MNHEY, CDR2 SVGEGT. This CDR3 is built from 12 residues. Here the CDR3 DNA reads TGTGCCAGCAGTTACTCGGCGGTTGAGCAGTACTTC. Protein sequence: CASSYSAVEQYF.

The DNA for the CDR3 is TGCGCCAGCAGCCAAGAAATGCGGGGTGAAGCTTTCTTT. Translating it yields CASSQEMRGEAFF. V usage is TRBV4-1 and J usage is TRBJ1-1, with D unclear. V was cut by 0 bases and J by 7 bases, with 9 bases left in between. The CDR3 sequence is 13 residues long. The V gene's germline CDR1 is MGHRA and CDR2 YSYEKL.

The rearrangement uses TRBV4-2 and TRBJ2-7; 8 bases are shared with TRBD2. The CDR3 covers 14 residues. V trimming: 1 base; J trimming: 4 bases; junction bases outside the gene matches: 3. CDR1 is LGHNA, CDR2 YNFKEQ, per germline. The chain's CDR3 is CASSQAAGEYEQYF. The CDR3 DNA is TGTGCCAGCAGCCAAGCAGCGGGGGAGTACGAGCAGTACTTC.

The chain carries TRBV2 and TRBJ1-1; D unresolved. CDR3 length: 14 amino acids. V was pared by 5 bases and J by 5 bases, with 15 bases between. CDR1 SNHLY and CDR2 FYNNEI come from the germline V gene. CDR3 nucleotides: TGTGCCAGCAGTATAAGGCTCAGTGGGACTGAAGCTTTCTTT. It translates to CASSIRLSGTEAFF. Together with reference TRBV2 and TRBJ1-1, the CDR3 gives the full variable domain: EPEVTQTPSHQVTQMGQEVILRCVPISNHLYFYWYRQILGQKVEFLVSFYNNEISEKSEIFDDQFSVERPDGSNFTLKIRSTKLEDSAMYFCASSIRLSGTEAFFGQGTRLTVV.

This CDR3 reads CASSPIRETDTQYF. CDR3 DNA sequence: TGTGCCAGCAGCCCGATAAGGGAGACAGATACGCAGTATTTT. V is TRBV7-9 and J is TRBJ2-3, with D maybe TRBD2 (5 bases). This CDR3 has 14 residues. Trimming took 5 bases from V and 3 from J, leaving 12 bases between them. Germline V gives CDR1 SEHNR, CDR2 FQNEAQ (reference sequence).